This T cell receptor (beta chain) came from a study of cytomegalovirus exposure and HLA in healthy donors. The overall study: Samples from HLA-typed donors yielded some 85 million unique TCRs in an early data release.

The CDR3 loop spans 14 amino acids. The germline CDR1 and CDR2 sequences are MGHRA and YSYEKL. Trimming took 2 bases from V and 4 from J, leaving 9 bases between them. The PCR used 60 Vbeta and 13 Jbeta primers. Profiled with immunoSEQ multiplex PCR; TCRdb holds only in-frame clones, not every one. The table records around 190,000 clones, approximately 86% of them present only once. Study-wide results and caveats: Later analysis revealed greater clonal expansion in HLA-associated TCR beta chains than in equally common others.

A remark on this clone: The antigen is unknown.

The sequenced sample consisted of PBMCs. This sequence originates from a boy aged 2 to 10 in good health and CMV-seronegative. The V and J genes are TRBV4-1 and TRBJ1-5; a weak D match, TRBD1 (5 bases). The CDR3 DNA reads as TGCGCCAGCAGCCAACTGACAGTGAATCAGCCCCAGCATTTT. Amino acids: CASSQLTVNQPQHF.